A single TCR beta chain is shown here with its context. This CDR3 comprises 15 residues. V lost 5 bases, J lost 5 bases, and 18 bases lay in between. The germline V gene has CDR1 SGHTA and CDR2 FQGTGA. This sample is drawn from a study of blood T cells in healthy people across ages. A second roughly 6 to 11 cycle PCR used barcoded and J-beta primers. Researchers report that a template-switch adaptor with 12 random nucleotides tagged each cDNA molecule. TCRdb processed the 5' RACE reads anew with MiXCR; each CDR3 protein has one entry. This sample has 1.5 million to 2 million distinct CDR3 sequences, with roughly 43% found just once.

The sequence was obtained from a human donor in good health. This rearrangement joins TRBV7-3 to TRBJ2-5, with a possible D match to TRBD2 (6 bases). Specimen: blood. In nucleotides, the CDR3 is TGTGCCAGCAGCGCTATGGCGGGGTCAGGGGAGACCCAGTACTTC. This codes for CASSAMAGSGETQYF.